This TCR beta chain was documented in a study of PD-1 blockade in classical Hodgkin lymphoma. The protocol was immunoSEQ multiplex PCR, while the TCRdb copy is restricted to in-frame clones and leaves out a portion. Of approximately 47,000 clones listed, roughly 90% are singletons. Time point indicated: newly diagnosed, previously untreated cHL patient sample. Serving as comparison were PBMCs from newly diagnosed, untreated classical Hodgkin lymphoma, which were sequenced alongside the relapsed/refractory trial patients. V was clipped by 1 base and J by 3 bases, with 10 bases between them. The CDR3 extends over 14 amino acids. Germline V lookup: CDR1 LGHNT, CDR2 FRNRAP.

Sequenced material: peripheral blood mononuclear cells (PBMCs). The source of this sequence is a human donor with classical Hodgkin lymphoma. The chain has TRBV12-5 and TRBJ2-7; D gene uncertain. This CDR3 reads CASGLDRLRYEQYF. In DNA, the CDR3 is TGTGCTAGTGGTTTGGACAGACTTCGCTACGAGCAGTACTTC.